What follows are 27 T cell receptor beta chains derived from one specimen sequenced in a study of blood T cells in healthy people across ages. A sample-barcoded 5' primer and a J-beta primer mix were used in a second PCR of roughly 7 to 11 cycles. TCRdb re-called the 5' RACE reads through MiXCR, storing one row per CDR3 protein. There are some 1.8 million distinct CDR3 sequences in the sample; approximately 39% occur only once, and roughly 23% lies in the top ten. The material sequenced was blood. The source is a human donor in good health.

This clonotype was detected many times. This sequence joins TRBV12-3 or TRBV12-4 and TRBJ1-5, with D hard to call. The CDR3 is 13 residues long. V lost 2 bases to trimming and J lost 4 bases, with 6 bases between them. This CDR3 is CASSLTHNQPQHF. The CDR3 coding sequence is TGTGCCAGCAGTTTAACCCATAATCAGCCCCAGCATTTT.

This clonotype was picked up a small number of times. The chain carries TRBV12-3 or TRBV12-4 and TRBJ2-7; a possible D gene is TRBD2 (6 bases). The CDR3 sequence is 15 residues long. V lost 6 bases to trimming and J lost 5 bases, with 20 bases between them. CDR3 DNA sequence: TGTGCCAGCAGACTAGGCCCGGAGGGGTCCCACGAGCAGTACTTC. Its protein product is CASRLGPEGSHEQYF.

There are a few counts of this clonotype. The chain uses TRBV10-3 and TRBJ2-7; D gene ambiguous. Per the germline V gene, CDR1 is ENHRY and CDR2 is SYGVKD. The length of the CDR3 is 14 residues. Deletions cut 3 bases from V and 3 bases from J, with 12 bases between. DNA for the CDR3: TGTGCCATCAGTGAATACAGTTCGGACTACGAGCAGTACTTC. This sequence encodes CAISEYSSDYEQYF.

The chain couples TRBV5-1 to TRBJ2-7; TRBD1 matches 9 bases. The J segment lost 5 bases and the V segment lost 3 bases, leaving 6 bases of the junction unmatched. This CDR3 comprises 14 residues. Per germline, CDR1 SGHRS and CDR2 YFSETQ. This CDR3 reads CASSWGQGANEQYF. The CDR3 DNA is TGCGCCAGCAGCTGGGGACAGGGAGCAAACGAGCAGTACTTC.

This clonotype was detected ten times or more. The V call is TRBV29-1, the J call TRBJ2-5, with D possibly TRBD1 on 8 matching bases. Trimming shortened V by 6 bases and J by 4 bases, and 15 bases separated the two germline ends. The CDR3 has 13 residues. Germline CDR1 reads SQVTM; CDR2 reads ANQGSEA. The CDR3 coding sequence is TGCAGCGTGACGACAGGGGAGGGAGAGACCCAGTACTTC. Its protein product is CSVTTGEGETQYF. Variable domain in full (rest from reference TRBV29-1 and TRBJ2-5): SAVISQKPSRDICQRGTSLTIQCQVDSQVTMMFWYRQQPGQSLTLIATANQGSEATYESGFVIDKFPISRPNLTFSTLTVSNMSPEDSSIYLCSVTTGEGETQYFGPGTRLLVL.

The rearrangement joins TRBV29-1 to TRBJ2-7, with TRBD2 as a possible D gene (5 bases). The CDR3 runs 13 residues. The germline V gene has CDR1 SQVTM and CDR2 ANQGSEA. The DNA for the CDR3 is TGCAACGTCGCGGGCACATCTTCCTACGAGCAGTACTTC. Translating gives CNVAGTSSYEQYF.

The CDR3 is CSVTGQGAEAFF. CDR3 DNA sequence: TGCAGCGTTACGGGACAGGGCGCTGAAGCTTTCTTT. The chain carries TRBV29-1 and TRBJ1-1; 9 positions match TRBD1. CDR1 and CDR2 from the germline V gene are SQVTM and ANQGSEA. CDR3 length: 12 residues. Trimming cost V 5 bases and J 6 bases; bases outside gene matches: 4.

This chain links TRBV15 with TRBJ1-6, with 8 bases aligning to TRBD1. From germline, CDR1 is LNHNV and CDR2 YYDKDF (reference sequence). The CDR3 contains 15 residues. J lost 6 bases, V lost 5 bases, and 6 bases had no gene match. CDR3 protein: CATSGQGGGNSPLHF. The CDR3 DNA reads TGTGCCACCAGCGGACAGGGTGGGGGTAATTCACCCCTCCACTTT.

The chain carries TRBV6-5 and TRBJ2-5; 8 bases match TRBD2. The length of the CDR3 is 16 residues. The germline V gene has CDR1 MNHEY and CDR2 SVGAGI. Trimming at V came to 0 bases and at J to 5 bases, leaving 8 bases not matched to a gene. The CDR3 sequence: CASSYSGGGRSETQYF. The CDR3 region has the DNA TGTGCCAGCAGTTACTCGGGCGGGGGGAGGTCGGAGACCCAGTACTTC.

The chain links TRBV6-1 to TRBJ1-2; tentative D call: TRBD1 (5 bases). V gave up 2 bases and J gave up 6 bases, with 13 bases separating them. The CDR3 has 14 residues. In germline, CDR1 is MNHNS, CDR2 SASEGT. The CDR3 DNA follows: TGTGCCAGCAGTGAAACAGGTCAACGTAATGGCTACACCTTC. Residues: CASSETGQRNGYTF.

The genes are TRBV28 and TRBJ2-2; 8 bases fit TRBD1. V lost 6 bases and J lost 1; bases outside the gene matches: 7. The germline V gene has CDR1 MDHEN and CDR2 SYDVKM. This CDR3 has 16 residues. The CDR3 region is CASSYLDRGNTGELFF. CDR3 bases: TGTGCCAGCAGCTACCTTGACAGGGGGAACACCGGGGAGCTGTTTTTT.

The rearrangement joins TRBV7-3 to TRBJ2-3, with D possibly TRBD1 on 5 matching bases. The CDR3 length is 17 residues. The germline V gene encodes CDR1 SGHTA and CDR2 FQGTGA. Trimming stripped 1 base from V and 1 base from J, with 15 bases between. Here the CDR3 reads CASSLIPGRHGTDTQYF. CDR3 nucleotide sequence: TGTGCCAGCAGCTTAATCCCAGGGCGTCACGGCACAGATACGCAGTATTTT.

The chain joins TRBV28 to TRBJ1-1; no clear D gene. The V end was cut by 3 bases, the J end by 0 bases, with 5 bases between. The germline gives CDR1 MDHEN, CDR2 SYDVKM. CDR3 length: 13 residues. The CDR3 reads CASSFWLNTEAFF. The CDR3, as DNA: TGTGCCAGCAGTTTCTGGTTGAACACTGAAGCTTTCTTT.

This clonotype was detected many times. The gene calls are TRBV7-9 and TRBJ1-5; weak D call: TRBD1 (5 bases). The germline V and J ends were trimmed by 8 bases and 6 bases, with 14 bases remaining between them. The length of the CDR3 is 13 residues. Germline loops: CDR1 SEHNR, CDR2 FQNEAQ (reference sequence). CDR3 sequence reads: CASSPDGGQPQHF. Here the CDR3 DNA reads TGTGCCAGCTCACCAGACGGGGGTCAGCCCCAGCATTTT.

This clonotype showed up just a few times. V and J are TRBV4-1 and TRBJ2-5, with D perhaps assigned TRBD1 or TRBD2 (5 bases each). Germline CDR1 reads MGHRA; CDR2 reads YSYEKL. The CDR3 extends over 15 amino acids. The V end was cut by 4 bases, the J end by 2 bases, with 14 bases between. The CDR3 is CASSLRGALQETQYF. For the CDR3, the DNA is TGCGCCAGCAGCCTCCGAGGGGCGTTACAAGAGACCCAGTACTTC.

As to this clonotype: A read error is possible here, since a much larger clone lies one base away. The genes are TRBV6-5 and TRBJ1-1; D might be TRBD1 (6 bases). V was cut by 7 bases and J by 6 bases, with 18 bases left in between. CDR1 MNHEY and CDR2 SVGAGI come from the germline V gene. This CDR3 has 14 residues. The CDR3, as DNA: TGTGCCAGCACCCTGTCCTATGGGGGCCCTGAAGCTTTCTTT. Translating it yields CASTLSYGGPEAFF.

The chain joins TRBV20-1 to TRBJ1-1; D gene uncertain. Trimming shortened V by 7 bases and J by 8 bases, and 17 bases separated the two germline ends. The CDR3 covers 12 residues. CDR1 is DFQATT, CDR2 SNEGSKA, per germline (reference sequence). The DNA of the CDR3 is TGCAGTGTCGAGAGGTCAGGCACCGAAGCTTTCTTT. It codes for CSVERSGTEAFF.

A remark on this clonotype: The junction departs from germline at one end; a sequencing error may be responsible. This chain joins TRBV7-9 and TRBJ2-5; no definite D call. This CDR3 spans 14 amino acids. Per the germline V gene, CDR1 is SEHNR and CDR2 is FQNEAQ (reference sequence). CDR3 sequence (DNA): TGTGCCAGCAGCTTAGTGGACGGTCAAGGGACCCAGTACTTC. It is translated as CASSLVDGQGTQYF.

The rearrangement links TRBV29-1 to TRBJ2-3; tentative D call: TRBD1 (7 bases). The CDR3 consists of 14 residues. Germline assignment: CDR1 SQVTM and CDR2 ANQGSEA. The ends were cut back, 7 bases at V and 10 bases at J, with 24 bases in the middle. CDR3 in amino acids: CSGRSQGGSLAQYF. The CDR3, as DNA: TGCAGCGGGCGATCGCAGGGGGGCAGCTTGGCGCAGTATTTT.

The CDR3 spells CASKTMGVSDGYTF. CDR3 nucleotides: TGCGCCAGCAAGACTATGGGAGTATCGGATGGCTACACCTTC. This sequence joins TRBV5-1 and TRBJ1-2; D gene unclear. V dropped 6 bases and J dropped 6 bases, with 18 bases sitting between them. CDR3 size: 14 residues. Looked up from germline, CDR1 is SGHRS and CDR2 is YFSETQ.

The chain carries TRBV4-3 and TRBJ2-7, with unresolved D. Germline CDR1 LGHNA, CDR2 YSLEER. CDR3 size: 13 residues. Trimming took off 2 bases at V and 2 bases at J, with 7 bases between the two ends. As DNA, the CDR3 is TGCGCCAGCAGCCAAAGCAGGACCTACGAGCAGTACTTC. It specifies CASSQSRTYEQYF.

This clonotype was detected only a few times. One junction end does not reproduce the germline sequence, and a read error may be involved. This chain links TRBV10-3 with TRBJ2-7; TRBD1 might be the D (6 bases). Per germline, CDR1 ENHRY and CDR2 SYGVKD. The CDR3 loop spans 16 amino acids. CDR3 protein: CAISKSYRENSDEQYF. In nucleotides, the CDR3 is TGTGCCATCAGTAAGTCGTACAGGGAGAATTCGGACGAGCAGTACTTC.

There are a few counts of this clonotype. The chain combines TRBV20-1 with TRBJ1-4, with 10 bases identical to TRBD1. After removal of 2 bases from V and 6 bases from J, the junction contained 3 bases not matched to a gene. Germline V gives CDR1 DFQATT, CDR2 SNEGSKA (reference sequence). The CDR3 has 14 amino acids. CDR3 in amino acids: CSARTGTGDEKLFF. The CDR3 nucleotides read TGCAGTGCTAGAACCGGGACAGGGGATGAAAAACTGTTTTTT.

The sample holds many counts of this clonotype. The rearrangement uses TRBV7-2 and TRBJ2-7; 7 bases align to TRBD1. CDR1 SGHTA and CDR2 FQGNSA come from the germline V gene. This CDR3 has 13 residues. J was trimmed by 2 bases and V by 6 bases; bases with no gene match: 4. As DNA, the CDR3 is TGTGCCAGCAGTTCCCAGGGGGCCTACGAGCAGTACTTC. Its translation: CASSSQGAYEQYF.

The rearrangement links TRBV15 to TRBJ2-7; 8 positions match TRBD2. Trimming removed 0 bases from V and 3 bases from J; junction bases left unmatched: 7. The CDR3 sequence is 16 residues long. The germline CDR1 and CDR2 sequences are LNHNV and YYDKDF (reference sequence). The CDR3, as DNA: TGTGCCACCAGCAGAGATGACGGCGGGGGGAACTACGAGCAGTACTTC. Translating it yields CATSRDDGGGNYEQYF.

The chain couples TRBV7-8 to TRBJ1-2, with D possibly matching TRBD1 (5 bases). The length of the CDR3 is 13 residues. V dropped 5 bases and J dropped 7 bases, with 14 bases sitting between them. Germline values: CDR1 SGHVS, CDR2 FQNEAQ. For the CDR3, the DNA is TGTGCCAGCAGCATTAGGGGCCCGAGTGGCTACACCTTC. Translating gives CASSIRGPSGYTF.

V and J are TRBV7-9 and TRBJ2-3; 11 bases are shared with TRBD1. This CDR3 has 17 amino acids. The trim removed 3 bases at V and 2 bases at J, leaving 7 bases unmatched. Germline CDR1 reads SEHNR; CDR2 reads FQNEAQ (reference sequence). The CDR3 loop is CASSFTGTGGPTDTQYF. The CDR3 bases are TGTGCCAGCAGCTTTACCGGGACAGGGGGTCCCACAGATACGCAGTATTTT.